The 8 T cell receptor beta chains reported below all come from one sample, sequenced in a study of CD8+CD57+ T cells in acquired aplastic anemia. Sequenced patients had shown CD8+CD57+ cell expansion by flow cytometry. The template for TCR beta VDJ and CDR3 sequence profiling was genomic DNA. Via MiXCR, TCRdb re-called the reads, giving one row per CDR3 protein. Among some 140,000 distinct CDR3 sequences listed, about 48% were seen once. The source material was sorted CD4+, CD8+, or CD8+CD57+ T cells (not recorded which) from PBMCs. Receptors originate from a human donor with aplastic anemia.

The gene calls are TRBV2 and TRBJ1-5; D is ambiguous. The CDR3 covers 16 residues. Trimming took off 4 bases at V and 3 bases at J, with 16 bases between the two ends. The germline gives CDR1 SNHLY, CDR2 FYNNEI. CDR3 DNA: TGTGCCAGCAGTGTCAACGAAGGGAGGGCCAATCAGCCCCAGCATTTT. Translated, it gives CASSVNEGRANQPQHF. Combining the CDR3 with reference TRBV2 and TRBJ1-5 gives the whole variable domain EPEVTQTPSHQVTQMGQEVILRCVPISNHLYFYWYRQILGQKVEFLVSFYNNEISEKSEIFDDQFSVERPDGSNFTLKIRSTKLEDSAMYFCASSVNEGRANQPQHFGDGTRLSIL.

The rearrangement uses TRBV7-9 and TRBJ2-3; no clear D gene. Germline-derived CDR1 and CDR2 are SEHNR and FQNEAQ (reference sequence). This CDR3 has 10 residues. The chain's CDR3 is CAASTDTQYF. The DNA for the CDR3 is TGTGCAGCCAGCACAGATACGCAGTATTTT.

The chain links TRBV10-3 to TRBJ1-6; D possibly corresponds to TRBD1 (5 bases). The CDR3 totals 16 residues. The V end was cut by 4 bases, the J end by 0 bases, with 10 bases between. Germline assignment: CDR1 ENHRY and CDR2 SYGVKD. The DNA for the CDR3 is TGTGCCATCAGTGTGAGGGGACGCTCCTATAATTCACCCCTCCACTTT. Protein: CAISVRGRSYNSPLHF.

This clonotype was seen repeatedly, ten times or more. The J gene is TRBJ2-5, the V gene TRBV7-9; D possibly matches TRBD1 or TRBD2 (5 bases each). Trimming took 5 bases from V and 4 from J, leaving 20 bases between them. CDR1 and CDR2 (germline): SEHNR, FQNEAQ (reference sequence). The CDR3 consists of 16 residues. For the CDR3, the DNA is TGTGCCAGCAGCAACCCCGGGACCCCGGGCCGAGAGACCCAGTACTTC. This sequence encodes CASSNPGTPGRETQYF.

This clonotype was detected once. At one end the junction does not follow the germline gene, possibly because of a read error. The genes are TRBV24-1 and TRBJ2-2; TRBD2 is a possible D gene (6 bases). The CDR3 extends over 13 amino acids. CDR1 and CDR2 (germline): KGHDR, SFDVKD. DNA for the CDR3: TGTGCCACCAGTGATTTCTTTATGCGGGGAGCTGTTTTT. Encoded protein: CATSDFFMRGAVF.

This clonotype was picked up one time. The chain carries TRBV10-3 and TRBJ1-3, with TRBD1 as a possible D gene (5 bases). The CDR3 extends over 15 amino acids. The V end was cut by 3 bases, the J end by 0 bases, with 9 bases between. From germline, CDR1 is ENHRY and CDR2 SYGVKD. CDR3 region: CAISDGQLSGNTIYF. In nucleotides, the CDR3 is TGTGCCATCAGTGACGGACAACTCTCTGGAAACACCATATATTTT.

This clonotype was observed a few times. The chain uses TRBV24-1 and TRBJ2-6; D remains ambiguous. V was trimmed by 5 bases and J by 2 bases, leaving 3 bases between them. The CDR3 length is 13 residues. Germline CDR1 KGHDR, CDR2 SFDVKD. The CDR3 loop reads CATSAPGANVLTF. The CDR3 nucleotides are TGTGCCACCAGTGCCCCTGGGGCCAACGTCCTGACTTTC.

With regard to this clonotype: Without the conserved terminal phenylalanine or tryptophan, this CDR3 likely stems from a read error. This rearrangement joins TRBV6-1 to TRBJ2-7, with 7 bases matching TRBD1. V shed 6 bases and J 3 bases; nucleotides not matched to a gene: 8. CDR3 length: 14 amino acids. The germline CDR1 and CDR2 sequences are MNHNS and SASEGT. The CDR3 spells CASSEQGPNYEQYL. In DNA, the CDR3 is TGTGCCAGCAGCGAACAGGGGCCGAACTACGAGCAGTACCTC.